This T cell receptor beta chain was sequenced for a study of blood T cell repertoires in COVID-19. Those who participated ranged in age from roughly 18 to 100 years and resided in approximately 26 US areas. Recovery among Cohort 3 donors was established by two negative PCRs, clearance, or symptom resolution. The V gene end was trimmed by 1 base and the J gene end by 4 bases; junction bases not matched to a gene: 0. This CDR3 has 14 amino acids. CDR1 is MGHRA, CDR2 YSYEKL, per germline. Generated by immunoSEQ multiplex PCR, the TCRdb table keeps only in-frame clones and is missing some. The data show roughly 150,000 clones, with more than 80% seen just once and under 4.5% held by the top ten.

The gene calls are TRBV4-1 and TRBJ2-3; 9 bases agree with TRBD1. The sequencing input was PBMCs or T cells enriched from blood (not recorded which). This TCR derives from a man in his fifties who had recovered from COVID-19. CDR3 region: CASSQGDRADTQYF. CDR3 DNA sequence: TGCGCCAGCAGCCAAGGGGACAGGGCAGATACGCAGTATTTT.